The 14 T cell receptor beta chains listed next were all sequenced from one sample in a study of identical twins. TCRdb re-derived calls from the 5' RACE reads in MiXCR, one entry per CDR3 protein. This sample carries about 490,000 distinct CDR3 sequences, 12% to 15% of them seen once, and the ten largest clones take around 0.4%. These data were also filed under a second study, of yellow fever vaccine responses in identical twins.

Sample: CD4+ T cells sorted from blood. Receptors originate from a woman between 18 and 29 years old in good health.

J is TRBJ2-3 and V is TRBV10-3; no firm D call. The CDR3 runs 12 residues. Germline V gene lookup returns CDR1 ENHRY and CDR2 SYGVKD. Trimming removed 10 bases at V and 4 bases at J, with 12 bases between. Here the CDR3 DNA reads TGTGCCACCAGCGTGATGCCAGATACGCAGTATTTT. Translating gives CATSVMPDTQYF.

The chain employs TRBV20-1 and TRBJ2-1, with 11 positions matching TRBD2. CDR3 size: 16 residues. The J segment lost 3 bases and the V segment lost 3 bases, leaving 7 bases of the junction unmatched. The V gene's germline CDR1 is DFQATT and CDR2 SNEGSKA (reference sequence). This CDR3 is CSASKGTSGSYNEQFF. DNA for the CDR3: TGCAGTGCTAGCAAAGGGACTAGCGGTAGCTACAATGAGCAGTTCTTC.

This chain connects TRBV27 to TRBJ2-5; 10 bases map to TRBD1. The CDR3 is 17 residues long. The V gene's germline CDR1 is MNHEY and CDR2 SMNVEV (reference sequence). Unmatched junction bases numbered 11, after V lost 3 bases and J lost 4 bases. The chain's CDR3 is CASSLTRDRGFPETQYF. The CDR3, as DNA: TGTGCCAGCAGTTTGACTCGGGACAGGGGTTTTCCAGAGACCCAGTACTTC.

J is TRBJ1-1 and V is TRBV28; the match to TRBD1 covers 8 bases. This CDR3 has 15 residues. V shed 8 bases, J shed 1 base, and the junction held 9 bases outside the gene matches. CDR1 MDHEN and CDR2 SYDVKM come from the germline V gene. CDR3 region: CASGEGTGRNTEAFF. In nucleotides, the CDR3 is TGTGCCAGCGGAGAGGGGACAGGCCGGAACACTGAAGCTTTCTTT. Variable domain in full (rest from reference TRBV28 and TRBJ1-1): DVKVTQSSRYLVKRTGEKVFLECVQDMDHENMFWYRQDPGLGLRLIYFSYDVKMKEKGDIPEGYSVSREKKERFSLILESASTNQTSMYLCASGEGTGRNTEAFFGQGTRLTVV.

This clonotype was counted at least ten times. The chain links TRBV12-3 or TRBV12-4 to TRBJ2-2; D remains ambiguous. CDR3 size: 12 residues. V dropped 6 bases and J dropped 1 base, with 3 bases sitting between them. The CDR3: CASSRNTGELFF. In DNA, the CDR3 is TGTGCCAGCAGCCGGAACACCGGGGAGCTGTTTTTT.

The rearrangement uses TRBV5-5 and TRBJ2-2; 9 bases line up with TRBD2. V was pared by 0 bases and J by 0 bases, with 6 bases of the junction left unmatched. The CDR3 totals 18 residues. CDR1 is SGHKS, CDR2 YYEKEE, per germline (reference sequence). In DNA, the CDR3 is TGTGCCAGCAGCTTGGCGGGGAGACTAGCGGCGAACACCGGGGAGCTGTTTTTT. It translates to CASSLAGRLAANTGELFF.

In this sample, this clonotype turned up many times. The chain couples TRBV29-1 to TRBJ2-2; D gene uncertain. Trimming took 6 bases from V and 6 from J, leaving 11 bases between them. CDR1 SQVTM and CDR2 ANQGSEA come from the germline V gene. This CDR3 is 12 amino acids long. The CDR3 DNA sequence: TGCAGCGTGGCTATGAGTCCCGGGGAGCTGTTTTTT. Translating gives CSVAMSPGELFF.

The rearrangement joins TRBV21-1 to TRBJ2-1; the D call in the table, TRBD1, was not verified against the DNA. TRBV21-1 is shown as a pseudogene. This CDR3 spans 16 amino acids. In DNA, the CDR3 is TGTGCCAGCAGCCCCGCGCACAGGGTCTCCTACAATGAGCAGTTCTTC. It translates to CASSPAHRVSYNEQFF.

This clonotype has a handful of counts. J is TRBJ1-2 and V is TRBV29-1; TRBD1 is a possible D gene (5 bases). Germline values: CDR1 SQVTM, CDR2 ANQGSEA. This CDR3 has 15 residues. V shed 4 bases and J shed 4 bases, with 19 bases lying between them. The CDR3: CSVAPGPTFPYGYTF. CDR3 sequence (DNA): TGCAGCGTTGCGCCGGGACCAACGTTTCCCTATGGCTACACCTTC.

This chain joins TRBV15 and TRBJ1-2; 9 nucleotides agree with TRBD1. V was clipped by 5 bases and J by 2 bases; unmatched bases: 3. The CDR3 has 14 amino acids. Germline-derived CDR1 and CDR2 are LNHNV and YYDKDF (reference sequence). CDR3 loop: CATSPGTGNYGYTF. DNA for the CDR3: TGTGCCACCAGCCCAGGGACAGGGAACTATGGCTACACCTTC.

This sequence joins TRBV24-1 and TRBJ2-3; TRBD2 matches at 10 bases. CDR1 is KGHDR, CDR2 SFDVKD, per germline. The CDR3 has 15 residues. V dropped 4 bases and J dropped 2; count of bases not matched to a gene: 2. DNA of the CDR3: TGTGCCACCAGTGAGAGCGGGGGGGCCACAGATACGCAGTATTTT. It specifies CATSESGGATDTQYF.

The CDR3, as DNA: TGTGCCAGCAGTCGCGTTTCTACTAATGAAAAACTGTTTTTT. As protein: CASSRVSTNEKLFF. The J gene is TRBJ1-4, the V gene TRBV12-3 or TRBV12-4, with unresolved D. The CDR3 sequence is 14 residues long. V lost 5 bases and J lost 2, with 9 bases in between.

This clonotype was observed a handful of times. The chain combines TRBV2 with TRBJ2-3; D is unresolved. The CDR3 contains 10 residues. V dropped 11 bases and J dropped 6 bases, with 9 bases sitting between them. Germline values: CDR1 SNHLY, CDR2 FYNNEI. CDR3 nucleotide sequence: TGTGCCGTCGGCGAGGATACGCAGTATTTT. Its protein product is CAVGEDTQYF.

The table lists this clonotype with a few counts. J is TRBJ2-7 and V is TRBV7-8; 7 bases agree with TRBD1. V shed 0 bases, J shed 4 bases, and the junction held 3 bases outside the gene matches. Germline V CDR1 and CDR2: SGHVS, FQNEAQ. CDR3 size: 14 residues. The CDR3 region is CASSLAGGQYEQYV. CDR3 DNA: TGTGCCAGCAGCTTAGCAGGGGGACAGTACGAGCAGTACGTC.